One sample yielded the 21 T cell receptor beta chains listed below, sequenced in a study of regulatory T cells in long-lasting Graves disease. Time point given: persistent/refractory GD, antithyroid drugs over 5 years with positive TRAb. With RNA extracted from PBMCs as input, the TCR library was made. According to the study, TCR beta libraries were built with iRepertoire HTBI primers and CDR3-region Arm-PCR. TCRdb re-called the multiplex PCR reads through MiXCR, storing one row per CDR3 protein. The repertoire holds around 500,000 distinct CDR3 sequences, with about a fifth as singletons. Sequenced here: peripheral blood mononuclear cells (PBMCs), sampled when the disease was refractory, from a patient treated with antithyroid drugs. The source of these receptors is a female donor with Graves disease.

This chain connects TRBV5-1 to TRBJ2-2, with D maybe TRBD2 (6 bases). Looked up from germline, CDR1 is SGHRS and CDR2 is YFSETQ. CDR3 size: 15 residues. V was clipped by 0 bases and J by 4 bases, with 10 bases between them. CDR3 protein: CASSLVQGGTGELFF. In DNA form, the CDR3 reads TGCGCCAGCAGCTTGGTTCAGGGAGGCACCGGGGAGCTGTTTTTT.

In this sample, this clonotype turned up a few times. This sequence joins TRBV15 and TRBJ2-7; D call uncertain. Germline V CDR1 and CDR2: LNHNV, YYDKDF (reference sequence). The CDR3 totals 14 residues. V lost 2 bases to trimming and J lost 2 bases, with 10 bases between them. CDR3 protein: CATSRRTGAYEQYF. CDR3 nucleotides: TGTGCCACCAGCAGAAGGACGGGTGCCTACGAGCAGTACTTC.

This clonotype was counted many times. The chain links TRBV24-1 to TRBJ1-1, with D perhaps TRBD1 (5 bases). CDR1 is KGHDR and CDR2 is SFDVKD in the germline V gene. The germline V and J ends were trimmed by 4 bases and 2 bases, with 13 bases remaining between them. The CDR3 contains 15 residues. This CDR3 reads CATSDPGGGNTEAFF. In DNA, the CDR3 is TGTGCCACCAGTGACCCCGGGGGGGGAAACACTGAAGCTTTCTTT.

The rearrangement links TRBV5-4 to TRBJ2-2, with D possibly being TRBD2 (5 bases). With 3 bases removed from V and 7 bases from J, the gap between germline ends came to 19 bases. Germline CDR1 SGHNT, CDR2 YYREEE (reference sequence). CDR3 length equals 16 residues. CDR3 protein: CASSSGLTSSSGELFF. CDR3 sequence (DNA): TGTGCCAGCAGCTCTGGCCTTACTAGTTCGAGCGGGGAGCTGTTTTTT. Complete variable domain (other parts from reference TRBV5-4 and TRBJ2-2): ETGVTQSPTHLIKTRGQQVTLRCSSQSGHNTVSWYQQALGQGPQFIFQYYREEENGRGNFPPRFSGLQFPNYSSELNVNALELDDSALYLCASSSGLTSSSGELFFGEGSRLTVL.

There are a few counts of this clonotype. V gene TRBV7-9 combines with J gene TRBJ1-2; 11 bases line up with TRBD1. Per the germline V gene, CDR1 is SEHNR and CDR2 is FQNEAQ (reference sequence). This CDR3 spans 14 amino acids. J gave up 7 bases and V 5 bases, and 6 bases lay outside the gene matches. The CDR3 sequence is CASSAGGTGGGYTF. CDR3 sequence (DNA): TGTGCCAGCAGCGCTGGCGGGACAGGGGGTGGCTACACCTTC.

This clonotype was detected a few times. The chain employs TRBV6-5 and TRBJ1-2, with D uncertain. The CDR3 runs 17 residues. The V and J ends lost 4 bases and 7 bases respectively, with 25 bases between them. Germline CDR1 MNHEY, CDR2 SVGAGI. The CDR3 region has the DNA TGTGCCAGCAGTTTCAAAGACACGGCTGAACCCGCCGGTGGCTACACCTTC. Its protein is CASSFKDTAEPAGGYTF.

Details on this clonotype: This may be a read error: a much more frequent sequence differs by one nucleotide. The CDR3 does not close with the conserved phenylalanine or tryptophan, likely indicating a read error. This chain uses TRBV28 with TRBJ1-5, with TRBD1 as a possible D gene (6 bases). The ends were cut back, 6 bases at V and 7 bases at J, with 22 bases in the middle. The CDR3 has 16 residues. Germline-derived CDR1 and CDR2 are MDHEN and SYDVKM. In DNA, the CDR3 is TGTGCCAGCAGCCCTACCTCGGGACATTTAGGACAGCCCCAGCATCTT. It encodes CASSPTSGHLGQPQHL.

The CDR3 here is CSVNNYRGGELFF. CDR3 bases: TGCAGCGTAAACAATTACAGGGGCGGGGAGCTGTTTTTT. V usage is TRBV29-1 and J usage is TRBJ2-2; TRBD1 aligns across 7 bases. V trimming: 6 bases; J trimming: 7 bases; junction bases outside the gene matches: 8. Germline V gene lookup returns CDR1 SQVTM and CDR2 ANQGSEA. This CDR3 is built from 13 residues.

This clonotype was counted at least ten times. This chain uses TRBV28 with TRBJ1-1; D gene uncertain. CDR3 length: 14 amino acids. The germline gives CDR1 MDHEN, CDR2 SYDVKM. V shed 3 bases and J shed 1 base, with 9 bases lying between them. The CDR3 reads CASSFSRTNTEAFF. Here the CDR3 DNA reads TGTGCCAGCAGTTTTTCCAGGACGAACACTGAAGCTTTCTTT.

About this clonotype itself: This could be a read error, since a much larger clone is one nucleotide away. The chain employs TRBV6-2 or TRBV6-3 and TRBJ1-2; TRBD1 is a possible D gene (6 bases). This CDR3 has 13 residues. The germline V gene has CDR1 MNHEY and CDR2 SVGEGT. This chain's CDR3 is CASSATGHYGSTF. The CDR3 coding sequence is TGTGCCAGCAGTGCAACAGGGCACTATGGCTCCACCTTC.

This clonotype was seen only once. V and J are TRBV6-1 and TRBJ2-7; 9 bases are shared with TRBD2. The CDR3 length is 16 residues. Per germline, CDR1 MNHNS and CDR2 SASEGT. V lost 8 bases and J lost 0; bases outside the gene matches: 11. Here the CDR3 DNA reads TGTGCCAGCGATAGAGCGGGGGGACCAAGCTCCTACGAGCAGTACTTC. Translation gives CASDRAGGPSSYEQYF.

There are many counts of this clonotype. This chain links TRBV13 with TRBJ2-7; TRBD1 agrees at 7 bases. V lost 6 bases to trimming and J lost 2 bases; unmatched junction nucleotides: 7. The CDR3 totals 14 residues. Germline-derived CDR1 and CDR2 are PRHDT and FYEKMQ (reference sequence). CDR3 amino acids: CASRRQGEAYEQYF. The CDR3 DNA reads TGTGCCAGCAGAAGACAGGGAGAGGCCTACGAGCAGTACTTC.

This clonotype has just a few counts. In nucleotides, the CDR3 is TGTGCCAGCAGCTTTGGTCAGACTGGGGCCAACGTCCTGACTTTC. Protein: CASSFGQTGANVLTF. The genes are TRBV7-9 and TRBJ2-6, with D unclear. CDR1 and CDR2 (germline): SEHNR, FQNEAQ (reference sequence). The CDR3 spans 15 residues. The V end lost 3 bases, the J end lost 2 bases, and 8 bases lay between the germline ends. The full variable domain, with the rest looked up from reference TRBV7-9 and TRBJ2-6, is DTGVSQNPRHKITKRGQNVTFRCDPISEHNRLYWYRQTLGQGPEFLTYFQNEAQLEKSRLLSDRFSAERPKGSFSTLEIQRTEQGDSAMYLCASSFGQTGANVLTFGAGSRLTVL.

Many counts were recorded for this clonotype. The V and J genes are TRBV6-1 and TRBJ2-7; D is ambiguous. This CDR3 is 13 amino acids long. Germline assignment: CDR1 MNHNS and CDR2 SASEGT. V was shortened by 6 bases and J by 2 bases, with 11 bases between the two germline ends. The CDR3 DNA follows: TGTGCCAGCAGGGTGACGTCCACCTACGAGCAGTACTTC. Translated, it gives CASRVTSTYEQYF.

This clonotype showed up just a few times. The chain carries TRBV7-9 and TRBJ2-4; D is unclear. The CDR3 totals 14 residues. The germline V gene encodes CDR1 SEHNR and CDR2 FQNEAQ (reference sequence). Trimming left V 1 base short and J 4 bases short, with 8 bases between. The CDR3 DNA is TGTGCCAGCAGCTTAGGAGAAGATAAAAACATTCAGTACTTC. As protein: CASSLGEDKNIQYF.

This rearrangement joins TRBV11-2 to TRBJ2-2; the match to TRBD2 covers 8 bases. The V gene's germline CDR1 is SGHAT and CDR2 FQNNGV. V lost 6 bases to trimming and J lost 1 base; unmatched junction nucleotides: 16. CDR3 length: 19 amino acids. The CDR3 reads CASRPEPSTLAGNTGELFF. The CDR3, as DNA: TGTGCCAGCAGACCAGAGCCGTCGACTCTAGCGGGGAACACCGGGGAGCTGTTTTTT.

In this sample, this clonotype turned up many times. The V and J genes are TRBV28 and TRBJ1-5; TRBD1 matches 10 bases. J gave up 7 bases and V 4 bases, and 7 bases lay outside the gene matches. CDR1 and CDR2 from the germline V gene are MDHEN and SYDVKM. CDR3 length equals 15 residues. The CDR3 coding sequence is TGTGCCAGCAGTTCCCCGGGGACAGGGGAGCAGCCCCAGCATTTT. This gives the protein CASSSPGTGEQPQHF.

The chain links TRBV20-1 to TRBJ1-5; unclear D gene. The length of the CDR3 is 14 residues. Trimming left V 4 bases short and J 0 bases short, with 10 bases between. The germline V gene encodes CDR1 DFQATT and CDR2 SNEGSKA (reference sequence). The CDR3 protein is CSAKGIDSNQPQHF. The CDR3 bases are TGCAGTGCTAAGGGCATTGATAGCAATCAGCCCCAGCATTTT.

A remark on this clonotype: Since a far larger clone is one base different, this is likely a read error. The chain is built from TRBV25-1 and TRBJ2-2; D is undetermined. This CDR3 is built from 12 residues. V lost 5 bases and J 3 bases, leaving 4 bases between the germline ends. Germline CDR1 and CDR2: MGHDK and SYGVNS. CDR3 DNA: TGTGCCAGCAGTACCTACACCGGGGAGCTGTTTTTT. Translation: CASSTYTGELFF.

J is TRBJ2-3 and V is TRBV7-3, with 8 bases aligning to TRBD2. Germline V CDR1 and CDR2: SGHTA, FQGTGA. CDR3 size: 16 residues. V was pared by 4 bases and J by 0 bases, with 6 bases of the junction left unmatched. The DNA of the CDR3 is TGTGCCAGCAGCTCCCAAGCGGGGGCTAGCACAGATACGCAGTATTTT. This encodes CASSSQAGASTDTQYF.

V gene TRBV10-2 combines with J gene TRBJ2-1, with 11 bases matching TRBD2. The CDR3 loop spans 13 amino acids. V trimming: 7 bases; J trimming: 6 bases; junction bases outside the gene matches: 2. The germline V gene has CDR1 WSHSY and CDR2 SAAADI. The CDR3 DNA is TGCGCCAGCACTAGCGGGAGGCGCAATGAGCAGTTCTTC. Its translation is CASTSGRRNEQFF.